Below, one TCR beta chain is given with its context. Its target antigen remains unknown. Base qualities are not provided; no much larger clone lies one nucleotide away. For sequencing of the TCRbeta CDR3 region, genomic DNA was extracted from the sorted cells. The immunoSEQ Assay was used for sequencing of TCRbeta CDR3 regions. TCRdb holds this immuneACCESS table with in-frame rearrangements only. Some clones are missing; in checked studies, unresolved V genes explain under half, and the rest has no known cause. This sample gives over 45,000 clones in total; over 70% of them show up just once. The leading ten clones occupy roughly 4% of the sample. This entry is derived from a study of OX40 agonist ivuxolimab in advanced cancers. For the wider study: The costimulatory receptor OX40 (CD134) was targeted by ivuxolimab, a fully human IgG2 agonistic monoclonal antibody. Intravenous ivuxolimab was administered to patients every 2 weeks at six dose levels: 0.01, 0.1, 0.3, 1.5, 3 and 10 mg/kg. Among the approximately 50 dose-escalation patients, around 20 had hepatocellular carcinoma, approximately 15 melanoma, 9 renal cell carcinoma and 9 head and neck cancer. The dose-escalation cohort was approximately 83% male with a mean age of around 62 years, ranging from about 20 to 85. Prior anti-PD-1, anti-PD-L1 or anti-CTLA-4 therapy was permitted, and roughly two fifths of dose-escalation patients had received checkpoint inhibitors. Partial responses occurred in three dose-escalation patients, of whom one had hepatocellular carcinoma and two had cutaneous melanoma. Peripheral TCRbeta sequencing aimed to test whether ivuxolimab altered TCR sequence diversity and caused clonal T-cell expansion. The paper reports the monotherapy dose-escalation portion (N ≈ 50 patients) of the phase I ivuxolimab trial.

Paper-wide results and their limitations: After ivuxolimab, more expanded clones were found on average in CD8+ T cells than in CD4+ T cells. Low levels of normalized T-cell clonal expansion were also seen in some patients who did not respond. At doses from 0.1 to 3.0 mg/kg, clonal expansion was seen in both CD4+ and CD8+ blood T cells between baseline and week 6. In the 0.1-3.0 mg/kg groups, partial responders were among the patients with the lowest normalized peripheral clonal expansion, particularly in CD8+ T cells. Antigen specificity was not determined for the clonally expanded peripheral T cells.

Compared with germline, V lacks 3 bases and J lacks 9 bases; bases without a gene match: 7. CDR1 and CDR2, looked up from the germline V gene, are MGHDK and SYGVNS. From cysteine to phenylalanine, the CDR3 is 14 amino acids long. Of all the DNA, just the CDR3 is kept, 42 bases in frame from base 1. Patients with autoimmune disease history or receiving systemic immunosuppression were excluded from the trial. Peripheral blood for TCR sequencing was collected from all dose cohorts at baseline, on cycle 4 day 1, and on cycle 7 day 1. Samples came from an open-label, multicenter, first-in-human phase I dose-escalation trial of ivuxolimab. Adults with locally advanced or metastatic head and neck squamous cell, hepatocellular, melanoma or renal cell carcinoma were enrolled in the trial. Before TCR sequencing, CD4+ T cells and CD8+ T cells were sorted from peripheral blood as separate populations.

This sequence uses TRBV25-1 and TRBJ1-4, with 7 bases aligning to TRBD1. Sequencing was performed on CD4+ or CD8+ T cells sorted from blood, taken in a trial of the OX40 agonist ivuxolimab. The sequence derives from an adult with an advanced solid tumor such as melanoma, head and neck, liver or kidney cancer. This receptor has the CDR3 CASSDMGTAKKLFF. In nucleotide form, the sequence is TGTGCCAGCAGTGACATGGGGACAGCCAAAAAACTGTTTTTT.